This TCR beta chain was retrieved from a study of tumor and adjacent non-tumor tissue in lung cancer. About the research overall: Patients comprised approximately eleven adenocarcinoma, a couple of squamous cell carcinoma and 1 small cell lung cancer. The study's findings and limits: TCR diversity was significantly greater in tumor than normal lung tissue.

The CDR3 covers 16 residues. Looked up from germline, CDR1 is MNHNY and CDR2 is SVGAGI (reference sequence). The V gene end was trimmed by 5 bases and the J gene end by 7 bases; junction bases not matched to a gene: 11. A modified ARM-PCR protocol with three rounds of nested PCR amplified TCRbeta. TCRdb ran MiXCR on the multiplex PCR reads and lists one entry per CDR3 protein. Of tens of thousands of distinct CDR3 sequences listed, about 60% are singletons. No cell sorting was done before RNA was extracted from the tissue. Concerning this clonotype itself: Antigen unknown. This may be a read error: a much more frequent sequence differs by one nucleotide.

What was sequenced was lung tumor tissue. The chain is built from TRBV6-6 and TRBJ2-2, with 9 nucleotides matching TRBD1. The receptor's source is a man aged 45-60 years with non-small cell lung cancer. The CDR3 nucleotides read TGTGCCAGCAGTACCCTGGGGACAGGGTCAGGCGGGGAGCTGTTTTTT. It yields the protein CASSTLGTGSGGELFF.